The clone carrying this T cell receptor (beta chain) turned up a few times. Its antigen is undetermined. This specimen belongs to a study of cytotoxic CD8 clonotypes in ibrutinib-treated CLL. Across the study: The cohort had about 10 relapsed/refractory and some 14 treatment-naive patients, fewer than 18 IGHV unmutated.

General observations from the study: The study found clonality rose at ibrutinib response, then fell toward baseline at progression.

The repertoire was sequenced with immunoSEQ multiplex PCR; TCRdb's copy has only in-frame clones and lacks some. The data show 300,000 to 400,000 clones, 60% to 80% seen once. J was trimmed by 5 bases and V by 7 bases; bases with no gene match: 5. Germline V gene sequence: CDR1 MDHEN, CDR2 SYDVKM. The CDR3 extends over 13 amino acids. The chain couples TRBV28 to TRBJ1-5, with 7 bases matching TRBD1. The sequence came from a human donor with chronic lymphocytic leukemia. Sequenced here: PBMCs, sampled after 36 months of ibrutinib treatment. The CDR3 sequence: CASTGTVDQPQHF. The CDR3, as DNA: TGTGCCAGCACCGGGACAGTCGATCAGCCCCAGCATTTT. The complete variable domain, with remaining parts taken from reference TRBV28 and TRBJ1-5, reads DVKVTQSSRYLVKRTGEKVFLECVQDMDHENMFWYRQDPGLGLRLIYFSYDVKMKEKGDIPEGYSVSREKKERFSLILESASTNQTSMYLCASTGTVDQPQHFGDGTRLSIL.